What follows are 3 T cell receptor beta chains derived from one specimen sequenced in a study of blood T cell repertoires in COVID-19. Profiled with immunoSEQ multiplex PCR; TCRdb holds only in-frame clones, not every one. The sample includes hundreds of thousands of clones, around 87% seen only once; the top ten take 1% to 1.5%. Sequencing was done on a sample of peripheral blood. Source of these receptors: a man in his 70s with acute or convalescent COVID-19.

This clone has just one count. This chain joins TRBV24-1 and TRBJ2-1, with 8 bases lining up with TRBD2. Germline V gene sequence: CDR1 KGHDR, CDR2 SFDVKD. The CDR3 totals 17 residues. The ends lost 3 bases at V and 3 bases at J; junction bases unmatched: 9. The CDR3 region has the DNA TGTGCCACCAGTGATCCCTCTGCGGGAGGACTCTACAATGAGCAGTTCTTC. This encodes CATSDPSAGGLYNEQFF.

V is TRBV9 and J is TRBJ2-1; 9 bases agree with TRBD2. The germline V gene has CDR1 SGDLS and CDR2 YYNGEE. The CDR3 runs to 18 residues. V dropped 4 bases and J dropped 0; count of bases not matched to a gene: 11. The CDR3 DNA reads as TGTGCCAGCAGCCCGGGGGCGGGAGGGCCTTTCTCCTACAATGAGCAGTTCTTC. Its protein is CASSPGAGGPFSYNEQFF.

This chain links TRBV28 with TRBJ1-2; no firm D call. There are 14 residues in the CDR3. Looked up from germline, CDR1 is MDHEN and CDR2 is SYDVKM. The V and J ends lost 2 bases and 4 bases respectively, with 11 bases between them. The CDR3, as DNA: TGTGCCAGCAGTTTACCGCCCGGGTCCTATGGCTACACCTTC. Amino acids: CASSLPPGSYGYTF.